This entry lists 2 T cell receptor beta chains sequenced from one sample in a study of tumor-infiltrating lymphocytes in localized non-small cell lung cancer. Data came from immunoSEQ multiplex PCR; TCRdb stores just in-frame clones and leaves some out. In the table there are 15,000 to 20,000 clones, roughly four fifths of which are singletons. The specimen was lung tumor tissue. These receptors all come from a human donor with non-small cell lung cancer.

The rearrangement uses TRBV6-1 and TRBJ2-7, with 8 bases fitting TRBD1. The V gene end was trimmed by 6 bases and the J gene end by 3 bases; junction bases not matched to a gene: 10. Per germline, CDR1 MNHNS and CDR2 SASEGT. The CDR3 loop spans 15 amino acids. This CDR3 is CASREGQGAIYEQYF. The CDR3 coding sequence is TGTGCCAGCAGGGAGGGGCAGGGGGCAATCTACGAGCAGTACTTC.

The V and J genes are TRBV5-1 and TRBJ2-3, with D maybe TRBD1 (6 bases). CDR1 is SGHRS and CDR2 is YFSETQ in the germline V gene. Trimming took off 5 bases at V and 2 bases at J, with 9 bases between the two ends. This CDR3 spans 13 amino acids. The CDR3 DNA reads as TGCGCCAGCAGTCAGGGGAACACAGATACGCAGTATTTT. This codes for CASSQGNTDTQYF.